These 12 T cell receptor beta chains originate from one sample sequenced in a study of OX40 agonist ivuxolimab in advanced cancers. Generated by immunoSEQ multiplex PCR, the TCRdb table keeps only in-frame clones and is missing some. The profile shows about 62,000 clones, about 83% of them singletons. The starting material was CD4+ or CD8+ T cells sorted from blood, obtained in a trial of the OX40 agonist ivuxolimab. The receptors were gathered from an adult with an advanced solid tumor such as melanoma, head and neck, liver or kidney cancer.

The rearrangement uses TRBV21-1 and TRBJ1-5; the tabulated D call, TRBD1, remains unverified against the DNA. TRBV21-1 is shown as a pseudogene. The CDR3 is 21 amino acids. CDR3 DNA sequence: TGTGCCAGCAGCACGATAACCGTCCGGGACAGGGGAAAGTATAGCAATCAGCCCCAGCATTTT. Translation: CASSTITVRDRGKYSNQPQHF.

This chain connects TRBV7-2 to TRBJ1-4; 10 positions match TRBD1. Germline V lookup: CDR1 SGHTA, CDR2 FQGNSA. CDR3 size: 15 residues. The ends lost 4 bases at V and 5 bases at J; junction bases unmatched: 4. The CDR3 loop is CASSSGQGVNEKLFF. CDR3 DNA: TGTGCCAGCAGCTCCGGACAGGGGGTCAATGAAAAACTGTTTTTT.

The chain combines TRBV30 with TRBJ2-7, with 7 nucleotides matching TRBD1. CDR3 length: 18 amino acids. Trimming removed 2 bases from V and 0 bases from J; junction bases left unmatched: 16. CDR1 is GTSNPN, CDR2 SVGIG, per germline (reference sequence). Here the CDR3 DNA reads TGTGCCTGGAGTTCTGGACAGGTTTTCCTTCCGCACTCCTACGAGCAGTACTTC. Its protein is CAWSSGQVFLPHSYEQYF.

V gene TRBV6-6 combines with J gene TRBJ2-7; D could derive from TRBD1 or TRBD2 (5 bases each). V was clipped by 5 bases and J by 2 bases, with 19 bases between them. Germline V lookup: CDR1 MNHNY, CDR2 SVGAGI (reference sequence). This CDR3 is built from 16 residues. CDR3 bases: TGTGCCAGCAGTCCCGCTGGGGGAAGGAATCCCTACGAGCAGTACTTC. Its protein is CASSPAGGRNPYEQYF.

The chain carries TRBV11-2 and TRBJ1-3, with D unresolved. The germline V gene has CDR1 SGHAT and CDR2 FQNNGV. V shed 2 bases and J shed 2 bases, with 16 bases lying between them. CDR3 length: 17 amino acids. The CDR3 reads CASSLTPTTTTGNTIYF. In DNA, the CDR3 is TGTGCCAGCAGCTTAACCCCAACGACAACAACTGGAAACACCATATATTTT.

Here the CDR3 DNA reads TGTGCTTCCTCACCAGGGGGCAGCTATGGCTACACCTTC. It codes for CASSPGGSYGYTF. V and J are TRBV12-5 and TRBJ1-2, with 8 bases aligning to TRBD1. J lost 4 bases, V lost 11 bases, and 9 bases had no gene match. Germline V lookup: CDR1 LGHNT, CDR2 FRNRAP. The CDR3 has 13 amino acids.

CDR3 amino acids: CASSQERGAGGDEQFF. In DNA form, the CDR3 reads TGCGCCAGCAGCCAAGAAAGAGGAGCAGGGGGCGACGAGCAGTTCTTC. V gene TRBV4-1 combines with J gene TRBJ2-1, with 8 bases fitting TRBD1. The V gene's germline CDR1 is MGHRA and CDR2 YSYEKL. The CDR3 has 16 amino acids. The ends lost 0 bases at V and 10 bases at J; junction bases unmatched: 11.

This clone was counted once. The chain combines TRBV18 with TRBJ2-5; the match to TRBD1 covers 10 bases. Unmatched junction bases numbered 5, after V lost 5 bases and J lost 5 bases. The CDR3 runs to 14 residues. The germline CDR1 and CDR2 sequences are KGHSH and LQKENI. This CDR3 reads CASSEGQGVETQYF. As DNA, the CDR3 is TGTGCCAGCTCAGAAGGACAGGGGGTGGAGACCCAGTACTTC.

The chain employs TRBV21-1 and TRBJ1-2. TRBV21-1 is given as a pseudogene. The CDR3 covers 15 residues. For the CDR3, the DNA is TGTGCCAGCAGCAGGGGGGGACCGAACGGAGATGGCTACACCTTC. Residues: CASSRGGPNGDGYTF.

The chain couples TRBV21-1 to TRBJ2-6; the table's D call TRBD2 went unverified against the DNA. TRBV21-1 has pseudogene status. CDR3 size: 20 residues. The DNA of the CDR3 is TGTGCCAGCAGCAAAGGAGAACTAGCGGGCGGAAGCTCTGGGGCCAACGTCCTGACTTTC. The encoded protein is CASSKGELAGGSSGANVLTF.

The V call is TRBV9, the J call TRBJ2-3; no clear D. The ends were cut back, 0 bases at V and 5 bases at J, with 7 bases in the middle. CDR3 length: 13 amino acids. Per the germline V gene, CDR1 is SGDLS and CDR2 is YYNGEE. In DNA form, the CDR3 reads TGTGCCAGCAGCGTAGGTCCGGGAGATACGCAGTATTTT. It specifies CASSVGPGDTQYF.

A word on this clone: At one end, the junction sequence differs from germline, possibly due to a read error. The V gene is TRBV10-2, the J gene TRBJ1-6; 8 nucleotides agree with TRBD1. CDR3 length: 15 residues. Germline values: CDR1 WSHSY, CDR2 SAAADI. The CDR3 sequence: CASAEGTGLNSALHF. The CDR3 DNA follows: TGCGCCAGCGCCGAGGGGACAGGCCTAAATTCAGCCCTCCACTTT.